These 14 T cell receptor beta chains were all obtained from the same sample, sequenced in a study of cytomegalovirus exposure and HLA in healthy donors. PCR used 60 Vbeta primers and 13 Jbeta primers. Using immunoSEQ multiplex PCR, the repertoire was profiled, and TCRdb retains in-frame clones only, with some absent. Seen here are about 130,000 clones, roughly 77% observed once, and the top ten hold about 4.3%. The specimen was PBMCs. Receptor source: a man under 40 in good health.

Only a few counts were recorded for this clone. The chain employs TRBV7-6 and TRBJ2-7, with TRBD1 matching 8 bases. The germline CDR1 and CDR2 sequences are SGHVS and FNYEAQ. The V gene end was trimmed by 4 bases and the J gene end by 7 bases; junction bases not matched to a gene: 6. The CDR3 is 13 amino acids. For the CDR3, the DNA is TGTGCCAGCAGCTCGACAGGGGTGGGGGAGCAGTACTTC. Translated: CASSSTGVGEQYF.

The chain has TRBV27 and TRBJ1-1; the match to TRBD1 covers 7 bases. CDR1 MNHEY and CDR2 SMNVEV come from the germline V gene (reference sequence). The CDR3 contains 12 residues. V shed 3 bases, J shed 5 bases, and the junction held 0 bases outside the gene matches. CDR3 region: CASSLTGTEAFF. Here the CDR3 DNA reads TGTGCCAGCAGTTTGACAGGGACTGAAGCTTTCTTT.

V gene TRBV29-1 combines with J gene TRBJ2-2, with D possibly TRBD1 on 6 matching bases. The CDR3 contains 15 residues. Trimming took off 4 bases at V and 6 bases at J, with 18 bases between the two ends. Per the germline V gene, CDR1 is SQVTM and CDR2 is ANQGSEA. This CDR3 reads CSVGYTQGRAGELFF. The CDR3 DNA reads as TGCAGCGTTGGCTATACACAGGGTCGGGCCGGGGAGCTGTTTTTT.

The rearrangement links TRBV9 to TRBJ2-7; D not certain. V lost 0 bases and J 7 bases, leaving 14 bases between the germline ends. Germline V gives CDR1 SGDLS, CDR2 YYNGEE. The CDR3 extends over 14 amino acids. The CDR3 region is CASSVGESRPEQYF. The CDR3 DNA is TGTGCCAGCAGCGTAGGCGAGAGTCGCCCTGAGCAGTACTTC.

The V call is TRBV19, the J call TRBJ2-3; D ambiguous. The germline V gene encodes CDR1 LNHDA and CDR2 SQIVND (reference sequence). V was cut by 0 bases and J by 3 bases, with 4 bases left in between. This CDR3 comprises 13 residues. The CDR3 reads CASSIEYTDTQYF. The CDR3 coding sequence is TGTGCCAGTAGTATAGAGTATACAGATACGCAGTATTTT.

The gene calls are TRBV18 and TRBJ2-7; TRBD2 agrees at 8 bases. The CDR3 is 14 amino acids. Germline values: CDR1 KGHSH, CDR2 LQKENI. Trimming took 4 bases from V and 2 from J; bases not matched to a gene: 4. The CDR3 reads CASSLYSGAYEQYF. In DNA form, the CDR3 reads TGTGCCAGCTCACTTTATAGCGGGGCCTACGAGCAGTACTTC.

The chain joins TRBV28 to TRBJ1-5; D is undetermined. CDR3 length equals 11 residues. CDR1 MDHEN and CDR2 SYDVKM come from the germline V gene. Trimming removed 6 bases from V and 9 bases from J, with 9 bases in between. The CDR3 region has the DNA TGTGCCAGCAGCCGACTGGGGCCCCAGCATTTT. This sequence encodes CASSRLGPQHF. Supplemented by reference TRBV28 and TRBJ1-5, the full variable domain reads DVKVTQSSRYLVKRTGEKVFLECVQDMDHENMFWYRQDPGLGLRLIYFSYDVKMKEKGDIPEGYSVSREKKERFSLILESASTNQTSMYLCASSRLGPQHFGDGTRLSIL.

The chain uses TRBV7-9 and TRBJ1-3; D gene unclear. Trimming took off 4 bases at V and 0 bases at J, with 10 bases between the two ends. CDR3 length equals 15 residues. The germline gives CDR1 SEHNR, CDR2 FQNEAQ (reference sequence). CDR3 in amino acids: CASSSIPSSGNTIYF. The CDR3 DNA follows: TGTGCCAGCAGCTCCATCCCGAGCTCTGGAAACACCATATATTTT. Supplemented by reference TRBV7-9 and TRBJ1-3, the full variable domain reads DTGVSQNPRHKITKRGQNVTFRCDPISEHNRLYWYRQTLGQGPEFLTYFQNEAQLEKSRLLSDRFSAERPKGSFSTLEIQRTEQGDSAMYLCASSSIPSSGNTIYFGEGSWLTVV.

The chain is built from TRBV5-1 and TRBJ2-5, with D tentatively TRBD2 (6 bases). Trimming removed 5 bases at V and 4 bases at J, with 18 bases between. Looked up from germline, CDR1 is SGHRS and CDR2 is YFSETQ. The CDR3 is 15 amino acids. The CDR3 sequence: CASSQGGPQGETQYF. The CDR3 nucleotides read TGCGCCAGCAGTCAGGGAGGCCCCCAGGGAGAGACCCAGTACTTC.

The chain is built from TRBV7-2 and TRBJ2-7; TRBD2 might be the D (7 bases). The CDR3 totals 14 residues. Trimming cost V 5 bases and J 2 bases, with 13 bases left between them. Germline V CDR1 and CDR2: SGHTA, FQGNSA. The CDR3 region has the DNA TGTGCCAGCAGCATGGTAGGGGGGGCCTACGAGCAGTACTTC. Translation: CASSMVGGAYEQYF.

CDR3 in amino acids: CASRPEGTGGFNTEAFF. As DNA, the CDR3 is TGCGCCAGCAGGCCTGAGGGGACAGGGGGGTTCAACACTGAAGCTTTCTTT. V gene TRBV4-1 combines with J gene TRBJ1-1, with TRBD1 matching 11 bases. V gave up 6 bases and J gave up 2 bases; unmatched junction bases: 11. Germline lookup yields CDR1 MGHRA and CDR2 YSYEKL. This CDR3 region has 17 residues.

V and J are TRBV10-1 and TRBJ2-5; TRBD2 matches at 7 bases. Germline V gene lookup returns CDR1 WNHNN and CDR2 SYGVQD (reference sequence). V was clipped by 2 bases and J by 1 base; unmatched bases: 7. The CDR3 is made up of 16 amino acids. The CDR3 region is CASSEGLGGSQETQYF. CDR3 bases: TGCGCCAGCAGTGAGGGCCTGGGGGGGTCCCAAGAGACCCAGTACTTC.

This clone came up a few times. The gene calls are TRBV28 and TRBJ2-7; D is unclear. CDR3 length equals 13 residues. CDR1 and CDR2 (germline): MDHEN, SYDVKM. With 3 bases removed from V and 3 bases from J, the gap between germline ends came to 9 bases. The CDR3, as DNA: TGTGCCAGCAGTTTCGGTGGCGGCTACGAGCAGTACTTC. This translates into CASSFGGGYEQYF.

The CDR3 nucleotides are TGTGCCAGCAGCTTCCCCGAGACTAGTTTCAACAATGAGCAGTTCTTC. It encodes CASSFPETSFNNEQFF. This rearrangement joins TRBV13 to TRBJ2-1; TRBD2 might be the D (6 bases). The germline V and J ends were trimmed by 3 bases and 5 bases, with 17 bases remaining between them. The CDR3 spans 16 residues. Germline V CDR1 and CDR2: PRHDT, FYEKMQ (reference sequence).